In its sample, the clone carrying this T cell receptor (beta chain) was seen many times. Its specificity is unknown. This sample stems from a study of neurological immune-mediated disorders. Study-wide points: One related-CDR3 cluster, which may be a signature, held the repertoires of 18 of 34 multiple sclerosis patients after phylogenetic grouping.

The CDR3 sequence is 15 residues long. With 0 bases removed from V and 7 bases from J, the gap between germline ends came to 19 bases. Germline V lookup: CDR1 DFQATT, CDR2 SNEGSKA (reference sequence). TCRdb called the 5' RACE reads again in MiXCR, with one record for every CDR3 protein. Here the sample spans 80,000 to 95,000 distinct CDR3 sequences, roughly 3.3% being singletons. Stored at -80 C, 2 million PBMCs were the source of the unsorted libraries. The sample taken for sequencing was PBMCs. The receptor was isolated from a woman aged 45-60 years with multiple sclerosis. The chain carries TRBV20-1 and TRBJ2-7; D possibly matches TRBD1 or TRBD2 (5 bases each). CDR3 sequence reads: CSARDRGPTLKEQYF. CDR3 nucleotides: TGCAGTGCTAGAGATCGGGGACCCACGTTGAAGGAGCAGTACTTC.